Sequencing of this T cell receptor (beta chain) was carried out in a study of T cells after yellow fever vaccination. Study findings and constraints: Reappearing after the booster were most of the clones from primary vaccination (less than 97% CD4, approximately 89% CD8).

Production of TCR cDNA was by 5'RACE template switching, which also added a universal primer site and UMIs. Using its own MiXCR run on the 5' RACE reads, TCRdb lists one record per CDR3 protein. The sample has about 52,000 distinct CDR3 sequences, about 6.6% seen once; the top ten hold approximately 24%. The TCR sequence derives from a man aged 18 to 30 who received the YFV17D yellow fever vaccine. Here the sequenced sample was CD8+ T cells not binding an NS4B(214-222) dextramer, sorted from PBMCs, taken around 45 days after the first yellow fever vaccination.

Here the CDR3 DNA reads TGTGCCAGCAGTTTTGGGACAGGGATATCGGGTGGCTACACCTTC. Protein: CASSFGTGISGGYTF. This sequence joins TRBV7-8 and TRBJ1-2, with 9 bases fitting TRBD1. Trimming took 6 bases from V and 7 from J; bases not matched to a gene: 12. This CDR3 spans 15 amino acids. Germline V CDR1 and CDR2: SGHVS, FQNEAQ.